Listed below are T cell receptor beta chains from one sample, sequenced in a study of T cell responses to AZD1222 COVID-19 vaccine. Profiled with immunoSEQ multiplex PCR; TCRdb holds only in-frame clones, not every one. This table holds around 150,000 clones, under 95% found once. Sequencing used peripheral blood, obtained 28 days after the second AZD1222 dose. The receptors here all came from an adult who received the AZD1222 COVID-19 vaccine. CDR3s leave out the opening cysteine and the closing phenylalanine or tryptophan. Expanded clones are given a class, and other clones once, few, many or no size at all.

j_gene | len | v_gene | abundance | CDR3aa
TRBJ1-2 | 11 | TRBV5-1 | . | ASSLDSLDGYT
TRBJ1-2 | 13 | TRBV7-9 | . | ATYRDGGFLNGYT
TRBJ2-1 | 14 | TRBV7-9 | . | ASSLVLAASYNEQF
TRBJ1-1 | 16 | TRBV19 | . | ASSAEGQPGQTNTEAF
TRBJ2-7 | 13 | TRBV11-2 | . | ASSLPRGSSYEQY
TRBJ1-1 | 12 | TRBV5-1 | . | ASSPQTGNTEAF
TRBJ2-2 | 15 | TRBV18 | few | ASSPVIVDRFTGELF
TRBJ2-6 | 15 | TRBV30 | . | AWSLFSGVTGANVLT
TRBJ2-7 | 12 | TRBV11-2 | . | ASSLNTRSYEQY
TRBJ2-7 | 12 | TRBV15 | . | ATSSRRKDYEQY
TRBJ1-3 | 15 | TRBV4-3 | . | ASSQAGTGGSGNTIY
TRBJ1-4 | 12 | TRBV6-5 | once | ASRMDSLGEKLF
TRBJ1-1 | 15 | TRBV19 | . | ASRPPPGGLVNTEAF
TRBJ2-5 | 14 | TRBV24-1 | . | ATSEPRTSGQETQY
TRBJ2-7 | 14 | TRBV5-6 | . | ASSLRGDQFLYEQY
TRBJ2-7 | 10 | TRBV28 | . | ASSLTSYEQY
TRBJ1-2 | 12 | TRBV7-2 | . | ASSLLGESYGYT